This T cell receptor beta chain stems from a study of cytomegalovirus exposure and HLA in healthy donors. The PCR ran on 60 Vbeta and 13 Jbeta primers. Libraries were prepared by immunoSEQ multiplex PCR; TCRdb keeps only in-frame clonotypes and omits some of them. Counted here are 250,000 to 350,000 clones, 75% to 90% occurring once; the ten biggest clones make up less than 4%. Germline V CDR1 and CDR2: SGHVS, FQNEAQ. CDR3 length: 13 amino acids. Trimming removed 5 bases at V and 8 bases at J, with 12 bases between. The source is a man between 40 and 49 years old in good health and CMV-seropositive. The chain links TRBV7-8 to TRBJ1-4; no reliable D call. The specimen sequenced was PBMCs. The chain's CDR3 is CASSPEVVEKLFF. The CDR3, as DNA: TGTGCCAGCAGCCCCGAGGTGGTCGAAAAACTGTTTTTT.